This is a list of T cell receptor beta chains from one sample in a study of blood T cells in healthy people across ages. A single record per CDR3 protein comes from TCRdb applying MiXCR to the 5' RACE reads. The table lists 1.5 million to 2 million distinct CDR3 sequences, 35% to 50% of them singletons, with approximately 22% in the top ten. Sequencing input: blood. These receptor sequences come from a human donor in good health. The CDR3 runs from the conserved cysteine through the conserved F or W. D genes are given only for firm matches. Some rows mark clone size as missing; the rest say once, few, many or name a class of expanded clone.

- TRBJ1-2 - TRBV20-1 CSALDSSWGYTF TGCAGTGCTCTCGACTCCTCGTGGGGCTACACCTTC
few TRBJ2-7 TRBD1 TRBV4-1 CASSPREEGQEYEQYF TGCGCCAGCAGCCCTCGAGAGGAGGGACAGGAATACGAGCAGTACTTC
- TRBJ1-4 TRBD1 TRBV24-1 CATSDWGTGGEKLFF TGTGCCACCAGTGATTGGGGGACAGGGGGTGAAAAACTGTTTTTT
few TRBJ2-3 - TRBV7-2 CASTPGGTDTQYF TGTGCCAGCACCCCAGGAGGCACAGATACGCAGTATTTT
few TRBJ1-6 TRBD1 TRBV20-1 CSALGQADSLGHF TGCAGTGCCCTGGGACAGGCTGATTCGTTAGGCCACTTT
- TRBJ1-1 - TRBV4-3 CASSSTPWGTEAFF TGCGCCAGCAGCTCCACACCGTGGGGCACTGAAGCTTTCTTT
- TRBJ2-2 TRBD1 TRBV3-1 CAGSLDRGRNTGELFF TGTGCCGGCAGCCTAGACAGGGGGCGAAACACCGGGGAGCTGTTTTTT
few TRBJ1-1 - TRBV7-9 CASSATHRENTEAFF TGTGCCAGCAGTGCAACCCACAGGGAGAACACTGAAGCTTTCTTT
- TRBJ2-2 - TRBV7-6 CASSLVGGVSSGELFF TGTGCCAGCAGCTTAGTTGGTGGGGTCTCGTCCGGGGAGCTGTTTTTT
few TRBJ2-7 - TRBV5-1 CASSSQGIYYEQYF TGCGCCAGCAGCTCCCAGGGAATCTACTACGAGCAGTACTTC
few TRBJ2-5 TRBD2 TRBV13 CASSLVGLAGGGGTQYF TGTGCCAGCAGCTTAGTAGGACTAGCGGGGGGCGGCGGGACCCAGTACTTC
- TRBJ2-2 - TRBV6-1 CASSAQTGELFF TGTGCCAGCAGTGCTCAAACCGGGGAGCTGTTTTTT
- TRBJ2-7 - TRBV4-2 CASSLPKFDEQYF TGTGCCAGCAGCCTCCCGAAATTCGACGAGCAGTACTTC
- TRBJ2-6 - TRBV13 CASSLAQGSGANVLTF TGTGCCAGCAGCTTGGCACAAGGCTCTGGGGCCAACGTCCTGACTTTC
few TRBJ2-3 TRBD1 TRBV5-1 CASSLAATGEADTQYF TGCGCCAGCAGCTTGGCCGCCACAGGGGAAGCAGATACGCAGTATTTT
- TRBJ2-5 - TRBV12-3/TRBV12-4 CASSTSRDGETQYF TGTGCCAGCAGCACAAGCAGGGACGGAGAGACCCAGTACTTC
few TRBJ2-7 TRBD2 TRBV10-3 CATKGLAGYEQYF TGTGCCACCAAAGGACTAGCGGGATACGAGCAGTACTTC
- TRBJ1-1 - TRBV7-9 CASSLLRGPFLSTTEAFF TGTGCCAGCAGCTTACTCAGAGGGCCCTTCCTTTCGACCACTGAAGCTTTCTTT
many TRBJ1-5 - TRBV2 CASSDDHNQPQHF TGTGCCAGCAGTGACGACCACAATCAGCCCCAGCATTTT
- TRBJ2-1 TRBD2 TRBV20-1 CSARIPSGGFSEQFF TGCAGTGCTAGAATTCCTAGCGGGGGTTTCAGTGAGCAGTTCTTC
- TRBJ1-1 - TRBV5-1 CASSLVGDLNTEAFF TGCGCCAGCAGCTTGGTGGGAGATTTGAACACTGAAGCTTTCTTT
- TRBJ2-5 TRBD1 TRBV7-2 CASSLQQGPQETQYF TGTGCCAGCAGCCTCCAACAGGGGCCCCAAGAGACCCAGTACTTC
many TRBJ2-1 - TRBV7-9 CASSSAIYNEQFF TGTGCCAGCAGCTCGGCGATATACAATGAGCAGTTCTTC
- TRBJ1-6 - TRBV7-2 CASSLVRENSPLHF TGTGCCAGCAGCTTAGTCAGGGAGAATTCACCCCTCCACTTT
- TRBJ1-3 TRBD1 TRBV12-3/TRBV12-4 CASSRDRGNTIYF TGTGCCAGCAGTAGGGACAGGGGAAACACCATATATTTT
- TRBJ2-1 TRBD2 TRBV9 CASSVLVAGINNEQFF TGTGCCAGCAGCGTATTAGTAGCGGGCATAAACAATGAGCAGTTCTTC
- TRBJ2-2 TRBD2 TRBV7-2 CASSPRGGANTGELFF TGTGCCAGCAGTCCGCGCGGGGGAGCGAACACCGGGGAGCTGTTTTTT
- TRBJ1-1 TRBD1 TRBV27 CASREQGRDTEAFF TGTGCCAGCAGGGAACAGGGGCGGGACACTGAAGCTTTCTTT
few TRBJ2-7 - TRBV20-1 CSARFPGGEQYF TGCAGTGCTAGGTTTCCGGGCGGCGAGCAGTACTTC
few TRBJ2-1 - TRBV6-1 CATTLGGEQFF TGTGCCACCACCCTCGGAGGTGAGCAGTTCTTC
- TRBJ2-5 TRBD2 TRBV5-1 CASSFIGTSEETQYF TGCGCCAGCAGCTTCATCGGGACTAGCGAAGAGACCCAGTACTTC
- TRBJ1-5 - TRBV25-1 CASSHTGPIDNQPQHF TGTGCCAGCAGTCATACGGGACCGATCGACAATCAGCCCCAGCATTTT
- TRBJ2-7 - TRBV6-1 CASSEGILGYEQYF TGTGCCAGCAGTGAAGGGATCCTCGGGTACGAGCAGTACTTC
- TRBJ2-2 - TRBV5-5 CASTDLTLNTGELFF TGTGCCAGCACCGACCTAACACTGAACACCGGGGAGCTGTTTTTT
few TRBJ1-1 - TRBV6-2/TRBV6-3 CASSRLYTEAFF TGTGCCAGCAGTCGGCTTTATACTGAAGCTTTCTTT
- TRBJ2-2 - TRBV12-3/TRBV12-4 CASSQYSTGELFF TGTGCCAGCAGCCAATACAGCACCGGGGAGCTGTTTTTT
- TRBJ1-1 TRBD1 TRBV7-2 CASSFRGQLNTEAFF TGTGCCAGCAGCTTTAGGGGACAGCTGAACACTGAAGCTTTCTTT
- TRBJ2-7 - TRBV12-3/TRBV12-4 CASSANSAYEQYF TGTGCCAGCAGTGCCAATTCTGCCTACGAGCAGTACTTC
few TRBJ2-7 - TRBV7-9 CASSDFSSRSYEQYF TGTGCCAGCAGTGACTTCTCGAGTCGCTCCTACGAGCAGTACTTC
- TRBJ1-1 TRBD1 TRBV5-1 CASSYPDREATEAFF TGCGCCAGCAGCTACCCGGACAGGGAGGCCACTGAAGCTTTCTTT
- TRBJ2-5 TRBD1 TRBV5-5 CASSWDSVAPETQYF TGTGCCAGCAGCTGGGACAGCGTTGCCCCGGAGACCCAGTACTTC
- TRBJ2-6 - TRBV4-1 CASSLRGALHSGANVLTF TGCGCCAGCAGCCTCCGAGGAGCGCTTCACTCTGGGGCCAACGTCCTGACTTTC
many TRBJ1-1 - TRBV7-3 CASSSGSEAFF TGTGCCAGCAGCTCTGGGAGTGAAGCTTTCTTT
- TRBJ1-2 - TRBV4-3 CASSQDGTAANYGYTF TGCGCCAGCAGCCAAGACGGGACGGCCGCTAACTATGGCTACACCTTC
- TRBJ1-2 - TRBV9 CASSVNLDPQIGGYTF TGTGCCAGCAGCGTAAATTTGGACCCCCAAATAGGGGGCTACACCTTC
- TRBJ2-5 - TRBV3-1 CASSPGTLEGVGETQYF TGTGCCAGCAGCCCAGGGACCCTCGAAGGTGTGGGGGAGACCCAGTACTTC
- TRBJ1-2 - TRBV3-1 CASSVELHYGYTF TGTGCCAGCAGCGTCGAGCTCCACTATGGCTACACCTTC
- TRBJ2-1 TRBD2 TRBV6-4 CASSEGSGGNEQFF TGTGCCAGCAGTGAGGGTAGCGGGGGTAATGAGCAGTTCTTC
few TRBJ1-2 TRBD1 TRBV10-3 CAISEWTGYGYTF TGTGCCATCAGTGAGTGGACAGGGTATGGCTACACCTTC
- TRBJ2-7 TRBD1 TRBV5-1 CASSLEGGAVHEQYF TGCGCCAGCAGCTTGGAAGGGGGCGCGGTCCACGAGCAGTACTTC
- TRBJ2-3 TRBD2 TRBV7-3 CASSLRGTSGGTTDTQYF TGTGCCAGCAGCCTAAGGGGGACTAGCGGGGGGACCACAGATACGCAGTATTTT
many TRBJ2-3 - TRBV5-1 CASSAGGGDTQYF TGCGCCAGCAGCGCCGGCGGTGGAGATACGCAGTATTTT
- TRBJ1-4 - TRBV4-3 CASSQFTGQRRGKLFF TGCGCCAGCAGCCAATTTACCGGACAGCGACGGGGAAAACTGTTTTTT
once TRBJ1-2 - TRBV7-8 CASSLSSDRRYGYTF TGTGCCAGCAGCTTAAGTTCAGACCGGCGATATGGCTACACCTTC
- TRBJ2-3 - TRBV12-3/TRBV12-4 CASKRGTDTQYF TGTGCCAGCAAGCGGGGCACAGATACGCAGTATTTT